This T cell receptor beta chain was obtained from a study of T cells after yellow fever vaccination. Deletions cut 0 bases from V and 3 bases from J, with 9 bases between. This CDR3 region has 14 residues. Germline V gene sequence: CDR1 SGHRS, CDR2 YFSETQ. TCRdb reanalysed the 5' RACE reads using MiXCR and keeps one entry per CDR3 protein. The sample holds 250,000 to 350,000 distinct CDR3 sequences, approximately 8% seen once. This clonotype showed up just a few times. The sequence was obtained from a man between 18 and 35 years old who received the YFV17D yellow fever vaccine. Sequenced material: CD4+ T cells sorted from PBMCs, taken 5 days after the yellow fever booster vaccination. This sequence joins TRBV5-1 and TRBJ2-5; D perhaps matches TRBD2 (5 bases). The CDR3 coding sequence is TGCGCCAGCAGCTTGGTTGCCGGGGAAGAGACCCAGTACTTC. Its protein is CASSLVAGEETQYF. The full variable domain, rest sourced from reference TRBV5-1 and TRBJ2-5, is KAGVTQTPRYLIKTRGQQVTLSCSPISGHRSVSWYQQTPGQGLQFLFEYFSETQRNKGNFPGRFSGRQFSNSRSEMNVSTLELGDSALYLCASSLVAGEETQYFGPGTRLLVL.